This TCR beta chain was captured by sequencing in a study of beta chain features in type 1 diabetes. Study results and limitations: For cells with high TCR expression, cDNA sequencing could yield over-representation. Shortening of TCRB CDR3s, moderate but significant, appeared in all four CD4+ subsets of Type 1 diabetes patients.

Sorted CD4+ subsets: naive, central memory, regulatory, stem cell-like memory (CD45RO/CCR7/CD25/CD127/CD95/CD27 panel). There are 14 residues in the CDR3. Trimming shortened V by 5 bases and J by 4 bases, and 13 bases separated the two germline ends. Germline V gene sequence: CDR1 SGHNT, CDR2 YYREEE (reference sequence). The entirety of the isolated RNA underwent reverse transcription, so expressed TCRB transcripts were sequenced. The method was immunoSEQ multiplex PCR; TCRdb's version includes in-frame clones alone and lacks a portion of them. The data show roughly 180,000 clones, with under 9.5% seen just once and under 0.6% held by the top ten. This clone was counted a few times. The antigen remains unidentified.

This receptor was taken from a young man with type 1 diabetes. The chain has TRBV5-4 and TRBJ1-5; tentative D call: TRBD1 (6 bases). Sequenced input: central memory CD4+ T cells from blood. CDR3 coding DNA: TGTGCCAGCAGGTCCGGACAGATTAATCAGCCCCAGCATTTT. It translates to CASRSGQINQPQHF.